These 31 T cell receptor beta chains originate from one sample sequenced in a study of CD8 T cells in Susac syndrome. With random hexamers, 0.5 to 1 ug RNA was reverse transcribed. TCRdb reprocessed the immunoSEQ multiplex PCR reads via MiXCR and lists one record per CDR3 protein. This repertoire shows 150,000 to 250,000 distinct CDR3 sequences, about 96% found once; its top ten account for 0.085% to 0.095%. The sample taken for sequencing was CD4+ T cells from PBMCs. These receptors all come from a human donor with multiple sclerosis.

This sequence joins TRBV4-2 and TRBJ2-7; D unresolved. V lost 0 bases, J lost 9 bases, and 18 bases lay in between. Germline CDR1 reads LGHNA; CDR2 reads YNFKEQ. The CDR3 covers 15 residues. CDR3 in amino acids: CASSQDGFRAEAQYF. CDR3 nucleotides: TGTGCCAGCAGCCAAGATGGGTTCCGGGCCGAGGCGCAGTACTTC.

The chain uses TRBV10-3 and TRBJ2-2; D remains ambiguous. CDR3 length: 12 residues. In germline, CDR1 is ENHRY, CDR2 SYGVKD. Deletions cut 8 bases from V and 3 bases from J, with 7 bases between. The CDR3: CAIFGYTGELFF. CDR3 sequence (DNA): TGTGCCATCTTCGGGTACACCGGGGAGCTGTTTTTT.

The chain combines TRBV30 with TRBJ1-2; 9 nucleotides align to TRBD1. The CDR3 sequence is 13 residues long. Germline CDR1 and CDR2: GTSNPN and SVGIG (reference sequence). Trimming at V came to 2 bases and at J to 8 bases, leaving 6 bases not matched to a gene. The DNA of the CDR3 is TGTGCCTGGAGTCCCGGGACAGGGAGAGGCTACACCTTC. It translates to CAWSPGTGRGYTF.

The V gene is TRBV20-1, the J gene TRBJ2-4, with D possibly matching TRBD2 (6 bases). Germline assignment: CDR1 DFQATT and CDR2 SNEGSKA (reference sequence). This CDR3 comprises 12 residues. The germline V and J ends were trimmed by 6 bases and 10 bases, with 16 bases remaining between them. The CDR3 DNA reads as TGCAGTGCCAGACCCCCGGGAGAAATTCAGTACTTC. The encoded protein is CSARPPGEIQYF.

This rearrangement joins TRBV6-5 to TRBJ1-4; TRBD1 matches at 9 bases. The CDR3 sequence is 15 residues long. V gave up 6 bases and J gave up 7 bases; unmatched junction bases: 9. Germline V gene data show CDR1 as MNHEY and CDR2 as SVGAGI. CDR3 nucleotides: TGTGCCAGCAGCAACCCGACAGGGGGGACTGAAAAACTGTTTTTT. Translated: CASSNPTGGTEKLFF.

The CDR3 spells CAWSDLQVNEKLFF. The CDR3 bases are TGTGCCTGGAGTGATCTACAGGTCAATGAAAAACTGTTTTTT. The genes are TRBV30 and TRBJ1-4; TRBD1 might be the D (5 bases). Germline CDR1 and CDR2: GTSNPN and SVGIG (reference sequence). Deletions cut 1 base from V and 5 bases from J, with 11 bases between. The CDR3 spans 14 residues.

This clonotype was found once. The chain is built from TRBV4-1 and TRBJ2-1, with D unresolved. The CDR3 is 16 residues long. In germline, CDR1 is MGHRA, CDR2 YSYEKL. V was trimmed by 3 bases and J by 1 base, leaving 13 bases between them. CDR3 coding DNA: TGCGCCAGCAGCCACCTCTCGCAGCCTTCCTACAATGAGCAGTTCTTC. It yields the protein CASSHLSQPSYNEQFF.

The chain uses TRBV27 and TRBJ2-1, with 7 bases that match TRBD2. CDR1 and CDR2 (germline): MNHEY, SMNVEV (reference sequence). The CDR3 runs to 17 residues. J gave up 8 bases and V 6 bases, and 19 bases lay outside the gene matches. CDR3 in amino acids: CASSSKGGGSGRYEQFF. The DNA of the CDR3 is TGTGCCAGCAGCTCAAAGGGTGGCGGGAGTGGGCGGTATGAGCAGTTCTTC.

The V gene is TRBV7-2, the J gene TRBJ1-6; D is undetermined. The germline CDR1 and CDR2 sequences are SGHTA and FQGNSA. V lost 7 bases to trimming and J lost 9 bases, with 10 bases between them. There are 12 residues in the CDR3. CDR3 residues: CASTQEASPLHF. CDR3 nucleotide sequence: TGTGCCAGCACCCAGGAGGCTTCACCCCTCCACTTT. The variable domain in full, with the rest retrieved from reference TRBV7-2 and TRBJ1-6, is GAGVSQSPSNKVTEKGKDVELRCDPISGHTALYWYRQSLGQGLEFLIYFQGNSAPDKSGLPSDRFSAERTGGSVSTLTIQRTQQEDSAVYLCASTQEASPLHFGNGTRLTVT.

This CDR3 reads CASSLYTTGKTDTQYF. The CDR3, as DNA: TGTGCCAGCAGCCTATACACGACAGGGAAGACAGATACGCAGTATTTT. The chain recombines TRBV3-1 with TRBJ2-3, with 7 positions matching TRBD1. The CDR3 extends over 16 amino acids. The V and J ends lost 4 bases and 3 bases, in that order; junction bases with no gene match: 10. Germline V gives CDR1 LGHDT, CDR2 YNNKEL (reference sequence).

V usage is TRBV3-1 and J usage is TRBJ1-2, with 8 bases identical to TRBD1. CDR3 length: 13 amino acids. V dropped 5 bases and J dropped 6; count of bases not matched to a gene: 5. Germline lookup yields CDR1 LGHDT and CDR2 YNNKEL (reference sequence). Here the CDR3 DNA reads TGTGCCAGCAGCTTTACAGGGGGGGATGGCTACACCTTC. Amino acids: CASSFTGGDGYTF. Filled out from reference TRBV3-1 and TRBJ1-2, the complete variable domain reads DTAVSQTPKYLVTQMGNDKSIKCEQNLGHDTMYWYKQDSKKFLKIMFSYNNKELIINETVPNRFSPKSPDKAHLNLHINSLELGDSAVYFCASSFTGGDGYTFGSGTRLTVV.

This rearrangement joins TRBV7-2 to TRBJ2-7; 9 bases map to TRBD2. The V gene's germline CDR1 is SGHTA and CDR2 FQGNSA. After removal of 5 bases from V and 2 bases from J, the junction contained 4 bases not matched to a gene. The CDR3 extends over 14 amino acids. The chain's CDR3 is CASSRSGRTYEQYF. In nucleotides, the CDR3 is TGTGCCAGCAGCCGCAGCGGGAGGACCTACGAGCAGTACTTC.

This chain links TRBV7-9 with TRBJ2-7; D remains unclear. The CDR3 extends over 15 amino acids. Trimming pared 0 bases from V and 1 base from J, leaving 10 bases between. Germline CDR1 SEHNR, CDR2 FQNEAQ (reference sequence). DNA for the CDR3: TGTGCCAGCAGCTTAGCGCGTACAGAATCCTACGAGCAGTACTTC. Translating gives CASSLARTESYEQYF. Full variable domain (rest looked up from reference TRBV7-9 and TRBJ2-7): DTGVSQNPRHKITKRGQNVTFRCDPISEHNRLYWYRQTLGQGPEFLTYFQNEAQLEKSRLLSDRFSAERPKGSFSTLEIQRTEQGDSAMYLCASSLARTESYEQYFGPGTRLTVT.

The chain recombines TRBV7-2 with TRBJ2-5; D gene unclear. The V and J ends lost 5 bases and 9 bases respectively, with 10 bases between them. Germline assignment: CDR1 SGHTA and CDR2 FQGNSA. The CDR3 covers 11 residues. CDR3 loop: CASSPQGSQYF. CDR3 nucleotide sequence: TGTGCCAGCAGCCCCCAAGGTTCCCAGTACTTC. The entire variable domain, with the rest obtained from reference TRBV7-2 and TRBJ2-5, is as follows: GAGVSQSPSNKVTEKGKDVELRCDPISGHTALYWYRQSLGQGLEFLIYFQGNSAPDKSGLPSDRFSAERTGGSVSTLTIQRTQQEDSAVYLCASSPQGSQYFGPGTRLLVL.

The chain has TRBV15 and TRBJ1-5; D is unclear. The germline gives CDR1 LNHNV, CDR2 YYDKDF (reference sequence). Trimming took off 0 bases at V and 0 bases at J, with 12 bases between the two ends. This CDR3 region has 17 residues. The CDR3 DNA reads TGTGCCACCAGCAGAGATTACGGGGATTATAGCAATCAGCCCCAGCATTTT. Protein product: CATSRDYGDYSNQPQHF.

The CDR3 loop is CASAEGGARYEQYF. CDR3 DNA sequence: TGTGCCAGCGCTGAGGGGGGGGCTCGGTACGAGCAGTACTTC. This chain joins TRBV27 and TRBJ2-7; TRBD2 is a possible D gene (7 bases). Trimming cost V 8 bases and J 4 bases, with 18 bases left between them. The CDR3 runs to 14 residues. CDR1 and CDR2 (germline): MNHEY, SMNVEV (reference sequence).

CDR3 sequence: CASSAQPGAGSYNEQFF. CDR3 nucleotide sequence: TGTGCCAGCAGCGCTCAGCCCGGGGCGGGGTCCTACAATGAGCAGTTCTTC. V gene TRBV9 combines with J gene TRBJ2-1; maybe TRBD2 (6 bases). CDR3 size: 17 residues. Trimming took 3 bases from V and 1 from J, leaving 17 bases between them. The germline V gene has CDR1 SGDLS and CDR2 YYNGEE.

This rearrangement joins TRBV20-1 to TRBJ1-6; D might be TRBD1 (5 bases). V gave up 5 bases and J gave up 8 bases, with 13 bases separating them. The CDR3 loop spans 13 amino acids. Germline V gene sequence: CDR1 DFQATT, CDR2 SNEGSKA (reference sequence). CDR3 protein: CSALNSRDSPLHF. CDR3 in DNA: TGCAGTGCTCTCAATTCCAGGGATTCACCCCTCCACTTT.

This chain links TRBV3-1 with TRBJ2-7; TRBD1 matches 7 bases. The trim removed 2 bases at V and 3 bases at J, leaving 10 bases unmatched. Germline V gene data show CDR1 as LGHDT and CDR2 as YNNKEL (reference sequence). This CDR3 has 16 amino acids. CDR3 nucleotide sequence: TGTGCCAGCAGCCAACTCCTCCCCAGGGGGAACTACGAGCAGTACTTC. Amino acids: CASSQLLPRGNYEQYF.

The rearrangement links TRBV29-1 to TRBJ2-1; D remains unclear. V was cut by 5 bases and J by 6 bases, with 11 bases left in between. CDR3 length equals 12 residues. Germline CDR1 reads SQVTM; CDR2 reads ANQGSEA. The CDR3: CSVSTGSNEQFF. CDR3 DNA: TGCAGCGTTTCAACGGGTTCCAATGAGCAGTTCTTC.

On this clonotype itself: The junction does not match germline at one end; this may be a read error. The gene calls are TRBV3-1 and TRBJ2-3; 10 bases are a match to TRBD2. The CDR3 runs 15 residues. Per the germline V gene, CDR1 is LGHDT and CDR2 is YNNKEL (reference sequence). The CDR3 reads CASTQGGLALDTQYF. For the CDR3, the DNA is TGTGCCAGCACCCAAGGGGGACTAGCGTTAGATACGCAGTATTTT.

This clonotype showed up just once. The chain is built from TRBV20-1 and TRBJ1-1; no definite D call. Germline CDR1 reads DFQATT; CDR2 reads SNEGSKA (reference sequence). V was clipped by 5 bases and J by 8 bases, with 21 bases between them. This CDR3 is 14 amino acids long. The DNA for the CDR3 is TGCAGTGCTGGGAGACACCTCAGGACGGCGGAAGCTTTCTTT. It yields the protein CSAGRHLRTAEAFF.

This chain uses TRBV20-1 with TRBJ2-5, with a weak D call TRBD1 (5 bases). V was pared by 3 bases and J by 5 bases, with 10 bases between. This CDR3 is 12 amino acids long. The V gene's germline CDR1 is DFQATT and CDR2 SNEGSKA (reference sequence). The CDR3 region is CSARGPGETQYF. CDR3 DNA sequence: TGCAGTGCTAGGGGGCCTGGGGAGACCCAGTACTTC.

This rearrangement joins TRBV12-3 or TRBV12-4 to TRBJ1-5, with D tentatively TRBD1 (6 bases). The CDR3 is 14 residues long. Trimming shortened V by 4 bases and J by 4 bases, and 11 bases separated the two germline ends. The CDR3 bases are TGTGCCAGCAGTTCTCAGGGGAGGAATCAGCCCCAGCATTTT. It specifies CASSSQGRNQPQHF.

The CDR3 coding sequence is TGTGCCACCAGTGATGCCGGGACAGGAGACAATGAGCAGTTCTTC. Translating gives CATSDAGTGDNEQFF. The chain employs TRBV24-1 and TRBJ2-1; 8 nucleotides line up with TRBD1. V gave up 3 bases and J gave up 5 bases; unmatched junction bases: 5. Looked up from germline, CDR1 is KGHDR and CDR2 is SFDVKD. CDR3 size: 15 residues.

V is TRBV20-1 and J is TRBJ1-1; D is uncertain. The V and J ends lost 6 bases and 5 bases respectively, with 13 bases between them. Germline V gives CDR1 DFQATT, CDR2 SNEGSKA (reference sequence). CDR3 length: 12 amino acids. The CDR3 region is CSADFQDTEAFF. The CDR3 coding sequence is TGCAGTGCAGACTTTCAAGATACTGAAGCTTTCTTT.

The chain couples TRBV20-1 to TRBJ2-1; D unresolved. The germline CDR1 and CDR2 sequences are DFQATT and SNEGSKA (reference sequence). Trimming removed 0 bases at V and 8 bases at J, with 8 bases between. This CDR3 contains 12 residues. The chain's CDR3 is CSARDRGDEQFF. DNA for the CDR3: TGCAGTGCTAGAGACCGAGGCGATGAGCAGTTCTTC.

The chain recombines TRBV11-2 with TRBJ1-5; D gene unclear. The CDR3 runs to 14 residues. V lost 4 bases and J 7 bases, leaving 14 bases between the germline ends. Germline V CDR1 and CDR2: SGHAT, FQNNGV. The CDR3 loop is CASSSQKVGQPQHF. CDR3 coding DNA: TGTGCCAGCAGCTCCCAGAAAGTGGGGCAGCCCCAGCATTTT.

This clonotype was seen a single time. The chain employs TRBV3-1 and TRBJ2-7; D is unresolved. Germline CDR1 LGHDT, CDR2 YNNKEL (reference sequence). V was pared by 0 bases and J by 0 bases, with 9 bases between. This CDR3 spans 15 amino acids. The CDR3 coding sequence is TGTGCCAGCAGCCAAGATATGGCGGTCTCCTACGAGCAGTACTTC. This codes for CASSQDMAVSYEQYF.

The V call is TRBV6-5, the J call TRBJ1-3, with unresolved D. The CDR3 is 12 amino acids. The germline V gene has CDR1 MNHEY and CDR2 SVGAGI. Trimming removed 7 bases from V and 4 bases from J, with 8 bases in between. CDR3 in amino acids: CASTNPGNTIYF. The CDR3 DNA is TGTGCCAGCACCAACCCAGGAAACACCATATATTTT.

The chain couples TRBV25-1 to TRBJ2-7; D assignment may be TRBD1 or TRBD2 (5 bases each). Per the germline V gene, CDR1 is MGHDK and CDR2 is SYGVNS. V lost 4 bases to trimming and J lost 1 base, with 14 bases between them. This CDR3 is built from 15 residues. CDR3 coding DNA: TGTGCCAGCAGTGTCGGGACCCTGCCTTCCTACGAGCAGTACTTC. It specifies CASSVGTLPSYEQYF.